This entry describes one T cell receptor (beta chain). This sample is drawn from a study of blood T cell repertoires in COVID-19. Clones were read by immunoSEQ multiplex PCR, and TCRdb kept only the in-frame ones, dropping some. The repertoire includes approximately 160,000 clones, around 84% of them detected once, and approximately 6% sits in the top ten. Germline lookup yields CDR1 SGHDN and CDR2 FVKESK. Between the trimmed V and J ends, which lost 7 bases and 5 bases, there was a span of 12 bases. The CDR3 is 13 residues long. The clonotype originates from a man aged 35 to 55 who had recovered from COVID-19. The sequenced sample consisted of PBMCs or T cells enriched from blood (not recorded which). J is TRBJ2-1 and V is TRBV14, with D maybe TRBD2 (6 bases). Here the CDR3 DNA reads TGTGCCAGCACCCGATCGGGGGACAATGAGCAGTTCTTC. This gives the protein CASTRSGDNEQFF.